The clone carrying this T cell receptor (beta chain) occurred a few times. In TCRdb, the PCR reads were re-called with MiXCR into one record per CDR3 protein. Of more than 9,000 distinct CDR3 sequences in the sample, 27% are singletons; the top ten hold more than 6.5%. This CDR3 is built from 14 residues. Germline CDR1 is SGHTA and CDR2 is FQGNSA. This sample is part of a study of immune characterization of retroperitoneal liposarcoma. The sequencing sample was made of tumor tissue. The receptor comes from a male donor with retroperitoneal liposarcoma. The rearrangement joins TRBV7-2 to TRBJ2-1, with D possibly matching TRBD1 (6 bases). The end of the DNA fits TRBJ2-7 better, so the J call may be wrong. The CDR3 region is CASSIQGESDEQYF. As DNA, the CDR3 is TGTGCCAGCAGCATACAGGGTGAGAGTGACGAGCAGTACTTC.